The 14 T cell receptor beta chains listed next were all sequenced from one sample in a study of T cells in Graves' hyperthyroidism and ophthalmopathy. TCR beta CDR3 region amplification was performed from RNA transcripts. In the first-round RT-PCR of the TCR CDR3, the HTBI primer set was used. From the multiplex PCR reads, TCRdb called clonotypes with MiXCR, one entry per CDR3 protein. The sample carries about 370,000 distinct CDR3 sequences, roughly 15% recorded once. Sequencing was performed on blood. The receptor set was obtained from a woman aged 60 to 75 with Graves' ophthalmopathy.

This clonotype was found many times. J is TRBJ2-3 and V is TRBV28, with 15 bases fitting TRBD2. J was trimmed by 2 bases and V by 6 bases; bases with no gene match: 9. CDR3 length: 18 amino acids. Germline-derived CDR1 and CDR2 are MDHEN and SYDVKM. The CDR3 bases are TGTGCCAGCAGGGACGGACTAGCGGGAGGGAGATTCACAGATACGCAGTATTTT. Translating gives CASRDGLAGGRFTDTQYF. The whole variable domain, remainder taken from reference TRBV28 and TRBJ2-3, is DVKVTQSSRYLVKRTGEKVFLECVQDMDHENMFWYRQDPGLGLRLIYFSYDVKMKEKGDIPEGYSVSREKKERFSLILESASTNQTSMYLCASRDGLAGGRFTDTQYFGPGTRLTVL.

This clonotype was observed at least ten times. The genes are TRBV6-1 and TRBJ2-7; D remains ambiguous. Trimming removed 6 bases at V and 1 base at J, with 10 bases between. CDR1 MNHNS and CDR2 SASEGT come from the germline V gene. The CDR3 runs 13 residues. CDR3 region: CASRRPPSYEQYF. CDR3 bases: TGTGCCAGCAGGCGGCCTCCATCCTACGAGCAGTACTTC.

This clonotype occurred a few times. This rearrangement joins TRBV20-1 to TRBJ2-1; possible D gene TRBD1, 6 bases. This CDR3 has 13 residues. The germline V and J ends were trimmed by 6 bases and 0 bases, with 9 bases remaining between them. Germline V gene sequence: CDR1 DFQATT, CDR2 SNEGSKA (reference sequence). The CDR3 DNA is TGCAGTGCCCGGGACATCTCCTACAATGAGCAGTTCTTC. Its protein product is CSARDISYNEQFF.

In this sample, this clonotype turned up once. This may be a read error, as it is one base from a much larger clone. The rearrangement joins TRBV10-1 to TRBJ2-3; a possible D gene is TRBD2 (6 bases). The length of the CDR3 is 20 residues. Germline CDR1 WNHNN, CDR2 SYGVQD (reference sequence). In nucleotides, the CDR3 is TGCGCCAGCAGTGAGTCGAGTGGACACCACTCTTATACTAGCACAGGTACGCAGTATTTT. This translates into CASSESSGHHSYTSTGTQYF.

About this clonotype: Just one base apart from a much larger clone, this may be a read error. This chain connects TRBV20-1 to TRBJ2-7, with TRBD2 matching 10 bases. The CDR3 extends over 13 amino acids. V lost 3 bases, J lost 3 bases, and 2 bases stayed unmatched. CDR1 DFQATT and CDR2 SNEGSKA come from the germline V gene (reference sequence). CDR3 nucleotide sequence: TGCAGTGCTAGGGCTAGCGGGAGCTACGAGCAGTACTTC. Its protein is CSARASGSYEQYF.

A word on this clonotype: A read error may be the cause here, since a much bigger clone is one base away. The rearrangement links TRBV20-1 to TRBJ2-7; no reliable D call. CDR1 and CDR2 (germline): DFQATT, SNEGSKA (reference sequence). Trimming took off 5 bases at V and 3 bases at J, with 11 bases between the two ends. The CDR3 runs to 12 residues. The DNA of the CDR3 is TGCAGTGCTGGTGGACCTTACTACGAGCAGTACTTC. Translated, it gives CSAGGPYYEQYF.

This chain links TRBV19 with TRBJ1-2; D ambiguous. With 7 bases removed from V and 1 base from J, the gap between germline ends came to 16 bases. The CDR3 sequence is 15 residues long. The germline gives CDR1 LNHDA, CDR2 SQIVND (reference sequence). The CDR3, as DNA: TGTGCCAGTACCCTCAACTCGTATATTAACTATGGCTACACCTTC. As protein: CASTLNSYINYGYTF.

This clonotype was seen at least ten times. The V gene is TRBV28, the J gene TRBJ2-5; 12 positions match TRBD2. Germline V gene lookup returns CDR1 MDHEN and CDR2 SYDVKM. The ends lost 7 bases at V and 4 bases at J; junction bases unmatched: 13. The CDR3 consists of 17 residues. In DNA form, the CDR3 reads TGTGCCAGCACCCCCATCCAGGCTAGCGGGAGGGGAGAGACCCAGTACTTC. It encodes CASTPIQASGRGETQYF. The full variable domain, rest sourced from reference TRBV28 and TRBJ2-5, is DVKVTQSSRYLVKRTGEKVFLECVQDMDHENMFWYRQDPGLGLRLIYFSYDVKMKEKGDIPEGYSVSREKKERFSLILESASTNQTSMYLCASTPIQASGRGETQYFGPGTRLLVL.

There are a few counts of this clonotype. The J gene is TRBJ2-3, the V gene TRBV7-6; 10 bases align to TRBD1. The ends lost 4 bases at V and 1 base at J; junction bases unmatched: 8. The CDR3 is 17 residues long. Per germline, CDR1 SGHVS and CDR2 FNYEAQ. The CDR3 DNA sequence: TGTGCCAGCAGCTCCCGGGCCGGGACAGGGGGCACAGATACGCAGTATTTT. Translation gives CASSSRAGTGGTDTQYF.

As DNA, the CDR3 is TGTGCCGTCGCGGGCTTGAACACCGGGGAGCTGTTTTTT. Its translation: CAVAGLNTGELFF. The V call is TRBV28, the J call TRBJ2-2, with D possibly TRBD2 on 5 matching bases. Germline values: CDR1 MDHEN, CDR2 SYDVKM. The CDR3 has 13 amino acids. The V end was cut by 11 bases, the J end by 1 base, with 11 bases between.

This clonotype appeared many times. The chain carries TRBV4-1 and TRBJ2-7, with TRBD2 matching over 14 bases. Germline CDR1 is MGHRA and CDR2 is YSYEKL. V shed 4 bases and J 6 bases; nucleotides not matched to a gene: 8. This CDR3 spans 16 amino acids. This CDR3 is CASSPQGLAGATEQYF. As DNA, the CDR3 is TGCGCCAGCAGCCCTCAGGGACTAGCGGGAGCTACCGAGCAGTACTTC.

Many counts were recorded for this clonotype. The rearrangement joins TRBV28 to TRBJ2-5, with a tentative D call TRBD2 (6 bases). Trimming stripped 8 bases from V and 5 bases from J, with 15 bases between. The CDR3 length is 13 residues. Germline V CDR1 and CDR2: MDHEN, SYDVKM. In DNA form, the CDR3 reads TGTGCCAGCCGGAGAACCGCGGGGGAGACCCAGTACTTC. This encodes CASRRTAGETQYF.

This sequence joins TRBV12-3 or TRBV12-4 and TRBJ2-7; TRBD2 matches 7 bases. The CDR3 is 15 residues long. The junction had 11 bases not matched to a gene; V was cut back by 2 bases and J by 7 bases. CDR3 in amino acids: CASSLWGGGLDEQYF. The CDR3 region has the DNA TGTGCCAGCAGTTTATGGGGGGGTGGGCTCGATGAGCAGTACTTC.

This clonotype counts as medium-sized (0.01 to 0.1%). V is TRBV11-2 and J is TRBJ2-3; D gene unclear. The CDR3 is made up of 14 amino acids. In germline, CDR1 is SGHAT, CDR2 FQNNGV. V lost 3 bases to trimming and J lost 4 bases, with 11 bases between them. For the CDR3, the DNA is TGTGCCAGCAGCTTCGGTGAAACGGCAGATACGCAGTATTTT. This translates into CASSFGETADTQYF.